This T cell receptor (beta chain) was sequenced for a study of blood T cell repertoires in COVID-19. Across the whole study: From T cells, B-cell-depleted T cells, or PBMCs came the material, which was cDNA or gDNA.

Per germline, CDR1 LGHDT and CDR2 YNNKEL (reference sequence). J was trimmed by 7 bases and V by 6 bases; bases with no gene match: 9. The CDR3 runs to 15 residues. TCRdb's table, derived via immunoSEQ multiplex PCR, lists solely in-frame clones and lacks some. The sample carries about 210,000 clones, about 82% recorded once. The cohort comprised adults aged 18 to 89 years residing in under 30 US areas. Researchers sorted participants into cohorts using their self-reported clinical history. The TCR comes from a man in his forties with acute COVID-19. The sequencing sample was made of PBMCs or T cells enriched from blood (not recorded which). The rearrangement joins TRBV3-1 (or the pseudogene TRBV3-2) to TRBJ2-1; 10 positions match TRBD2. The CDR3 is CASSASGRARNEQFF. CDR3 coding DNA: TGTGCCAGCAGTGCGAGCGGGAGGGCCAGGAATGAGCAGTTCTTC.